The entry below describes one T cell receptor (beta chain). Sequencing used immunoSEQ multiplex PCR; TCRdb keeps in-frame clones, though not all of them. Of around 74,000 clones detected, just under 85% appear once; the ten largest clones hold around 3%. This specimen comes from a study of cytomegalovirus exposure and HLA in healthy donors. Per germline, CDR1 MNHEY and CDR2 SMNVEV (reference sequence). The CDR3 spans 14 residues. V lost 7 bases and J lost 3; bases outside the gene matches: 5. This rearrangement joins TRBV27 to TRBJ2-3; 9 bases line up with TRBD1. This clonotype was obtained from a man under 40 in good health and CMV-seronegative. The sequenced material came from PBMCs. CDR3 sequence reads: CASTDRGGTDTQYF. The DNA of the CDR3 is TGTGCCAGCACCGACAGGGGGGGGACAGATACGCAGTATTTT.